The clone carrying this T cell receptor (beta chain) was picked up many times. The data belong to a study of T cells in Graves' hyperthyroidism and ophthalmopathy. Researchers amplified the TCR beta CDR3 regions from RNA transcripts. The study used the HTBI primer set for a first-round RT-PCR of the TCR CDR3. TCRdb itself ran the multiplex PCR reads through MiXCR, one entry per CDR3 protein. The data contain hundreds of thousands of distinct CDR3 sequences, 14% of them singletons. Clinical symptoms, serum thyroxine and TRAb, thyroid ultrasound and orbital computed tomography together formed the diagnostic basis. The PBMCs had their origin in approximately 10 ml of fresh peripheral blood. With 1 base clipped from V and 3 bases from J, the junction kept 5 bases outside the gene matches. The germline V gene has CDR1 SGHRS and CDR2 YFSETQ. CDR3 size: 16 residues.

Sequences were obtained from blood. The V and J genes are TRBV5-1 and TRBJ2-1; 9 nucleotides line up with TRBD2. This clonotype was obtained from a woman in her forties or fifties with Graves' ophthalmopathy. CDR3 loop: CASSLRETSGYNEQFF. The DNA of the CDR3 is TGCGCCAGCAGCTTGCGCGAGACTAGCGGCTACAATGAGCAGTTCTTC.